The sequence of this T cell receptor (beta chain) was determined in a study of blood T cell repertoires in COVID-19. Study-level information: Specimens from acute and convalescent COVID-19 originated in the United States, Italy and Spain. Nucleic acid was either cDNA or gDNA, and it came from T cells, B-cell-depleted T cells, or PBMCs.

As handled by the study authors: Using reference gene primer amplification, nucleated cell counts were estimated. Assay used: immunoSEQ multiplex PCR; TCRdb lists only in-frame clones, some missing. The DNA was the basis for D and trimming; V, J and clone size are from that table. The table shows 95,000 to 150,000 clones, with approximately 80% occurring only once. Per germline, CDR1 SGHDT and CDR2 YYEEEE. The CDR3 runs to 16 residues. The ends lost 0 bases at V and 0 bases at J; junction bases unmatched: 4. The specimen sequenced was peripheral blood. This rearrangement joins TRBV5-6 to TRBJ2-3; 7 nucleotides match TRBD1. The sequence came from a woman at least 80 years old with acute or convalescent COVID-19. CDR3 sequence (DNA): TGTGCCAGCAGCTTGGGGACAGGAATCAGCACAGATACGCAGTATTTT. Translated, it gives CASSLGTGISTDTQYF.